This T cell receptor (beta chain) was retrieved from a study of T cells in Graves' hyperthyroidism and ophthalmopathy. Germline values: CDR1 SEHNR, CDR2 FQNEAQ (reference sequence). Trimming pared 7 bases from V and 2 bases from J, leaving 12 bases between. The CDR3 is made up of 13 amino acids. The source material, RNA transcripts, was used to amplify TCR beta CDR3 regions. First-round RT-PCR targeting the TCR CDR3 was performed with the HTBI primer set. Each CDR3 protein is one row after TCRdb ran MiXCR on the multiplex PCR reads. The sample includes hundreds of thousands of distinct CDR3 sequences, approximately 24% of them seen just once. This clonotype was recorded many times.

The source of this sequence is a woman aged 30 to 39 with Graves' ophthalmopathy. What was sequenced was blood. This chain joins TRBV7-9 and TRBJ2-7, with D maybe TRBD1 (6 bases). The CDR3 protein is CASKGTGTYEQYF. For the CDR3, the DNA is TGTGCCAGCAAAGGCACAGGGACCTACGAGCAGTACTTC.